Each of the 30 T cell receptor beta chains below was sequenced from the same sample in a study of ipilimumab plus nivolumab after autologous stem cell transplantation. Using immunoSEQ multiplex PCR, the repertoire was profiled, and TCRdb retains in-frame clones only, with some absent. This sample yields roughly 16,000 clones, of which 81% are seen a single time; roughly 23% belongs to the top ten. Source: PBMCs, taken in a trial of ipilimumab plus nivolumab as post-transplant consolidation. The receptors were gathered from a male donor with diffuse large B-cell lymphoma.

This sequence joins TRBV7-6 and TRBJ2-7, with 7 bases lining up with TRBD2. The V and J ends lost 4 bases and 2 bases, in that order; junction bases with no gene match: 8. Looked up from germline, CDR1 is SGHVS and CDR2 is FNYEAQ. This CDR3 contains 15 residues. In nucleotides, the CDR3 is TGTGCCAGCAGCTCCACCGCGGGGACTACCTACGAGCAGTACTTC. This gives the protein CASSSTAGTTYEQYF.

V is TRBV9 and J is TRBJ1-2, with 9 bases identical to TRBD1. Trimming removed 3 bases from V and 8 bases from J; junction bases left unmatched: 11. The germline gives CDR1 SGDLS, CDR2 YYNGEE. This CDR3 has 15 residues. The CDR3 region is CASSARDRVIGGYTF. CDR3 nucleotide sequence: TGTGCCAGCAGCGCAAGGGACAGGGTGATCGGAGGCTACACCTTC.

The CDR3 is CSVSLGLNQPQHF. For the CDR3, the DNA is TGCAGCGTTTCCTTGGGCCTCAATCAGCCCCAGCATTTT. The rearrangement joins TRBV29-1 to TRBJ1-5; no clear D gene. Trimming removed 5 bases at V and 3 bases at J, with 11 bases between. The CDR3 has 13 amino acids. The germline V gene has CDR1 SQVTM and CDR2 ANQGSEA.

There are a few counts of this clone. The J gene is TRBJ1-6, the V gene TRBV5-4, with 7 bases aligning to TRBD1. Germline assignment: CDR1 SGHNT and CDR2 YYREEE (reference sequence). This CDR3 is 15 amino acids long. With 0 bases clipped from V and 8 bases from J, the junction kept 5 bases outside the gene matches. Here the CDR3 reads CASSLGGQGDSPLHF. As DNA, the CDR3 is TGTGCCAGCAGCTTGGGTGGGCAGGGGGATTCACCCCTCCACTTT.

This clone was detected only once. In DNA, the CDR3 is TGCGCCAGCAGCCAGGGGCCGAGCGGGGGCCTAACTAATTCCTACGAGCAGTACTTC. Translated: CASSQGPSGGLTNSYEQYF. The chain has TRBV4-1 and TRBJ2-5; 8 nucleotides line up with TRBD2. The J call is doubtful: the DNA matches TRBJ2-7 better. CDR1 and CDR2 (germline): MGHRA, YSYEKL. The CDR3 spans 19 residues.

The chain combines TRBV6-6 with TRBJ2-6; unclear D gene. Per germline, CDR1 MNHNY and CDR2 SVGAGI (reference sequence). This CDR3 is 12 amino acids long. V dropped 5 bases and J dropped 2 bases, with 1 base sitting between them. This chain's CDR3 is CASSPGANVLTF. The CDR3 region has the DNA TGTGCCAGCAGTCCTGGGGCCAACGTCCTGACTTTC.

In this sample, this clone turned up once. The CDR3 region is CASSLGDAQGDADTQYF. CDR3 nucleotides: TGTGCCAGCAGCTTAGGAGATGCACAGGGGGACGCAGATACGCAGTATTTT. The V gene is TRBV11-2, the J gene TRBJ2-3, with TRBD1 identical over 8 bases. The J segment lost 4 bases and the V segment lost 1 base, leaving 10 bases of the junction unmatched. CDR1 SGHAT and CDR2 FQNNGV come from the germline V gene. This CDR3 is 17 amino acids long.

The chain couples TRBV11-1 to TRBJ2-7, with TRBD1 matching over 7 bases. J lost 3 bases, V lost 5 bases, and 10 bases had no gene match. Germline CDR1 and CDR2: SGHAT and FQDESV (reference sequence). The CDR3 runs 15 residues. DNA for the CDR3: TGTGCCAGCAGCAAGGGGGCAGGGGAAGGCTACGAGCAGTACTTC. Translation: CASSKGAGEGYEQYF. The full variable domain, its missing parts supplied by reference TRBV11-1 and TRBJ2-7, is EAEVAQSPRYKITEKSQAVAFWCDPISGHATLYWYRQILGQGPELLVQFQDESVVDDSQLPKDRFSAERLKGVDSTLKIQPAELGDSAMYLCASSKGAGEGYEQYFGPGTRLTVT.

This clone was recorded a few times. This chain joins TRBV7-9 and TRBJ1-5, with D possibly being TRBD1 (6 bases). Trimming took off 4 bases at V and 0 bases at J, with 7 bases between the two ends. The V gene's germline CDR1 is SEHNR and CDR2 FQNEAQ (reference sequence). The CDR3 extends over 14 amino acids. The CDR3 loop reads CASSYRDSNQPQHF. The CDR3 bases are TGTGCCAGCAGCTACAGGGATAGCAATCAGCCCCAGCATTTT.

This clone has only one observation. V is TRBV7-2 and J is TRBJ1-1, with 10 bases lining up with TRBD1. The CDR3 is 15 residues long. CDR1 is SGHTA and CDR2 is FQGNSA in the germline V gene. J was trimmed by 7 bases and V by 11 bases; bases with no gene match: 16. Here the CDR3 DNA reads TGTGCCGGTAGCTTAAAGCACGGGACAGGGGATGAAGCTTTCTTT. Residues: CAGSLKHGTGDEAFF.

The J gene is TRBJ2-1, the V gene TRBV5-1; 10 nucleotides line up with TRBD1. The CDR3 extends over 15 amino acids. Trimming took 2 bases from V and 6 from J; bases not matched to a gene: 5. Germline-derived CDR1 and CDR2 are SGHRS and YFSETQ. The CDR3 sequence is CASSFFRDRGNEQFF. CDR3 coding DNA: TGCGCCAGCAGCTTCTTCCGGGACAGGGGCAATGAGCAGTTCTTC.

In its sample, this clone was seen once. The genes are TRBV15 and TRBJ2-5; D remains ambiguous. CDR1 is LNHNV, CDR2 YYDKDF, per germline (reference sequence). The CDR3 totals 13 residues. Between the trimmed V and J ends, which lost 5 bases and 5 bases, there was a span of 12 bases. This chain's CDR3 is CATSRKKAETQYF. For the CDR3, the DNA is TGTGCCACCAGCCGAAAGAAGGCTGAGACCCAGTACTTC.

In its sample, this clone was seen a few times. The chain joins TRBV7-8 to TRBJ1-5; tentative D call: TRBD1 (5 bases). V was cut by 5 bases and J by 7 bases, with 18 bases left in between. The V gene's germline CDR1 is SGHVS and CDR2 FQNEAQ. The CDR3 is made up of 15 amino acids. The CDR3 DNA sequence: TGTGCCAGCAGCCTAGGGGACCCGGGGCGGCAGCCCCAGCATTTT. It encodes CASSLGDPGRQPQHF. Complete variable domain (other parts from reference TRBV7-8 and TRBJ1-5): GAGVSQSPRYKVAKRGQDVALRCDPISGHVSLFWYQQALGQGPEFLTYFQNEAQLDKSGLPSDRFFAERPEGSVSTLKIQRTQQEDSAVYLCASSLGDPGRQPQHFGDGTRLSIL.

The CDR3 region is CASSWGRGADTQYF. In DNA, the CDR3 is TGTGCCAGCAGCTGGGGGAGGGGGGCAGATACGCAGTATTTT. The chain carries TRBV7-6 and TRBJ2-3; tentatively, D is TRBD2 (7 bases). From germline, CDR1 is SGHVS and CDR2 FNYEAQ. The V end lost 4 bases, the J end lost 4 bases, and 12 bases lay between the germline ends. CDR3 length: 14 amino acids.

CDR3 DNA sequence: TGCGCCAGCAAGGTAGGTCTAGCGGCTACCTACGAGCAGTACTTC. Translating it yields CASKVGLAATYEQYF. V and J are TRBV5-1 and TRBJ2-7; 7 nucleotides agree with TRBD2. Germline loops: CDR1 SGHRS, CDR2 YFSETQ. V was clipped by 6 bases and J by 2 bases; unmatched bases: 11. CDR3 length: 15 amino acids.

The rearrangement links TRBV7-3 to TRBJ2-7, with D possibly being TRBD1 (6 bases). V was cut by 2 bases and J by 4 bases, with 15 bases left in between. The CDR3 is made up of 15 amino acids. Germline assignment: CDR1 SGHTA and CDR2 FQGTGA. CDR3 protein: CASSLWGTPEYEQYF. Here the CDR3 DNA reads TGTGCCAGCAGCTTATGGGGGACACCGGAGTACGAGCAGTACTTC.

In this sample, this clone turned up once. The CDR3, as DNA: TGCGCCAGCAGCTCGGGACTAGCGGGGTATGAGCAGTTCTTC. Amino acid sequence: CASSSGLAGYEQFF. The rearrangement joins TRBV5-1 to TRBJ2-1; the match to TRBD2 covers 13 bases. This CDR3 has 14 amino acids. Trimming cost V 3 bases and J 8 bases; bases outside gene matches: 2. Germline V lookup: CDR1 SGHRS, CDR2 YFSETQ.

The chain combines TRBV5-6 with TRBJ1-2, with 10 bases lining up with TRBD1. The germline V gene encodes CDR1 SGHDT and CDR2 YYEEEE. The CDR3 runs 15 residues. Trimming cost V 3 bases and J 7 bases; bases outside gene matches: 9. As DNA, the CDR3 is TGTGCCAGCAGCTCCAAGGACAGGGGGATGGGTGGCTACACCTTC. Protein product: CASSSKDRGMGGYTF.

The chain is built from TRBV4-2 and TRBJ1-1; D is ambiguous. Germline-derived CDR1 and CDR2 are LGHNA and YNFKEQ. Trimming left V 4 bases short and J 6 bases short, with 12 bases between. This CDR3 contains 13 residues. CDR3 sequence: CASSPLEGPEAFF. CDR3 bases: TGTGCCAGCAGCCCGCTAGAGGGTCCTGAAGCTTTCTTT.

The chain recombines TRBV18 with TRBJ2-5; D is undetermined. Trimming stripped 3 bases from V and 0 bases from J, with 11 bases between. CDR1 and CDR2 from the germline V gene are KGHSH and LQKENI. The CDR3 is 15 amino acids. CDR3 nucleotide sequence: TGTGCCAGCTCACCCGAAGGCCCTTACCAAGAGACCCAGTACTTC. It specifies CASSPEGPYQETQYF.

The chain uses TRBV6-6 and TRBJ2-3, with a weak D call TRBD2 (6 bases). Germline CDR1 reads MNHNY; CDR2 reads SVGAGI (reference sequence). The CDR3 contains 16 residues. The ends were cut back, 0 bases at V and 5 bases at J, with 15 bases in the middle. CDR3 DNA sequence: TGTGCCAGCAGTTACTCCCCACTAGCCTTTGGAGATACGCAGTATTTT. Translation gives CASSYSPLAFGDTQYF.

The CDR3 coding sequence is TGTGCCAGCAATAGGTGGGGTGGGGACAGAGAAACGAACTATGGCTACACCTTC. This encodes CASNRWGGDRETNYGYTF. The rearrangement links TRBV28 to TRBJ1-2; TRBD1 matches 7 bases. V lost 7 bases to trimming and J lost 2 bases; unmatched junction nucleotides: 19. Per the germline V gene, CDR1 is MDHEN and CDR2 is SYDVKM. The CDR3 sequence is 18 residues long.

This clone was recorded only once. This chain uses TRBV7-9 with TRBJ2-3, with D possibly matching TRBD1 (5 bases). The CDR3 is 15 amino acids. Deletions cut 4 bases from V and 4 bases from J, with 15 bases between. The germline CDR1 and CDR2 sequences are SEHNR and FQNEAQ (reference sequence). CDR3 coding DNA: TGTGCCAGCAGCTCGAGAAAGGGGCTCTCAGATACGCAGTATTTT. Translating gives CASSSRKGLSDTQYF.

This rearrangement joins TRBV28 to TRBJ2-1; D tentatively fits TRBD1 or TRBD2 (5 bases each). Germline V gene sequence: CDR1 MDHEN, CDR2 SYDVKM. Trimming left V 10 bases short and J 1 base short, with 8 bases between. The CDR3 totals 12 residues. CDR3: CATGRSYNEQFF. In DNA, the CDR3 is TGTGCCACAGGGAGATCCTACAATGAGCAGTTCTTC.

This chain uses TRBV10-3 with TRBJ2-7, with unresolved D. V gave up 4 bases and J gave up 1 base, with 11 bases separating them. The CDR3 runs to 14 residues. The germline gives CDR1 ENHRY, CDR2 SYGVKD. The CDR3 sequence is CAISAAIGSYEQYF. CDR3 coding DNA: TGTGCCATCAGTGCGGCTATAGGGTCCTACGAGCAGTACTTC.

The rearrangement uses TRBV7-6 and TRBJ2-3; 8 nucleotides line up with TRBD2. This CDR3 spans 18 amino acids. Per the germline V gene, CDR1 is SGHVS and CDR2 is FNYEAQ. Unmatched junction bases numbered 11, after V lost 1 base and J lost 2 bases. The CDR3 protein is CASSLVEGRGVFTDTQYF. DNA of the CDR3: TGTGCCAGCAGCTTAGTAGAGGGGCGGGGGGTATTCACAGATACGCAGTATTTT. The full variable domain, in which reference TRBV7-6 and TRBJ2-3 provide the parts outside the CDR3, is GAGVSQSPRYKVTKRGQDVALRCDPISGHVSLYWYRQALGQGPEFLTYFNYEAQQDKSGLPNDRFSAERPEGSISTLTIQRTEQRDSAMYRCASSLVEGRGVFTDTQYFGPGTRLTVL.

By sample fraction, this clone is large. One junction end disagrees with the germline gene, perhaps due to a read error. The CDR3 spells CASSPRQGADAFF. The DNA for the CDR3 is TGTGCCAGCAGCCCCAGACAGGGGGCTGACGCTTTCTTT. V is TRBV7-3 and J is TRBJ1-1, with 10 bases that match TRBD1. Germline CDR1 and CDR2: SGHTA and FQGTGA. This CDR3 region has 13 residues.

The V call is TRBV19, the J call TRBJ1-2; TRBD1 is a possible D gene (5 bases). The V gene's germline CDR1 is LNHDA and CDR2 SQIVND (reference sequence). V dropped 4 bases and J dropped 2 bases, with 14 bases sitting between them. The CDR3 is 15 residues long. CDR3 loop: CASSTFRDGNYGYTF. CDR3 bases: TGTGCCAGTAGTACATTCCGGGACGGGAACTATGGCTACACCTTC.

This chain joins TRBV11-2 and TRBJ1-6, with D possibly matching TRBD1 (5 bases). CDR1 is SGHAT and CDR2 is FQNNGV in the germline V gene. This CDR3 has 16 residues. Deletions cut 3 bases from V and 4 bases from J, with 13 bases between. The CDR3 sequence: CASSFGWAGYNSPLHF. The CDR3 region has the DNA TGTGCCAGCAGCTTTGGGTGGGCAGGGTATAATTCACCCCTCCACTTT.

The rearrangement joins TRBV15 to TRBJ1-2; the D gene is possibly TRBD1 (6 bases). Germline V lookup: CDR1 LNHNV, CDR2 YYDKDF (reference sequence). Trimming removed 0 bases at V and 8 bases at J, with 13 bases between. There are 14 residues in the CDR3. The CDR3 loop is CATSRDGTGWGYTF. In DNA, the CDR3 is TGTGCCACCAGCAGAGATGGTACAGGGTGGGGCTACACCTTC.